These 9 T cell receptor beta chains originate from one sample sequenced in a study of cytomegalovirus exposure and HLA in healthy donors. Researchers ran the PCR with 60 Vbeta and 13 Jbeta primers. The data were produced by immunoSEQ multiplex PCR, yet TCRdb's version contains in-frame clones alone and is incomplete. The sample includes some 98,000 clones, roughly two thirds of them seen just once. Sequencing was performed on PBMCs. Receptor source: a man in his fifties in good health and CMV-seronegative.

In its sample, this clone was seen once. The V and J genes are TRBV7-9 and TRBJ2-2, with TRBD1 matching over 10 bases. This CDR3 has 15 amino acids. Per the germline V gene, CDR1 is SEHNR and CDR2 is FQNEAQ (reference sequence). The junction had 6 bases not matched to a gene; V was cut back by 6 bases and J by 5 bases. The CDR3 DNA reads TGTGCCAGCAGGAAAGGGACAGGGGTTACCGGGGAGCTGTTTTTT. Protein sequence: CASRKGTGVTGELFF.

The chain is built from TRBV10-1 and TRBJ2-1, with TRBD2 identical over 8 bases. The CDR3 is 13 amino acids. V shed 10 bases, J shed 6 bases, and the junction held 8 bases outside the gene matches. CDR1 and CDR2 from the germline V gene are WNHNN and SYGVQD (reference sequence). This CDR3 reads CATSRGEGNEQFF. The CDR3 DNA reads as TGCGCCACCTCGCGGGGGGAAGGCAATGAGCAGTTCTTC.

V and J are TRBV6-1 and TRBJ1-5; tentatively, D is TRBD1 (5 bases). Trimming removed 4 bases from V and 0 bases from J, with 10 bases in between. This CDR3 is built from 15 residues. The V gene's germline CDR1 is MNHNS and CDR2 SASEGT. The DNA for the CDR3 is TGTGCCAGCAGTGTCGGACATTTTAGCAATCAGCCCCAGCATTTT. Translation: CASSVGHFSNQPQHF.

The V gene is TRBV28, the J gene TRBJ1-1, with D possibly matching TRBD1 (5 bases). Per the germline V gene, CDR1 is MDHEN and CDR2 is SYDVKM. Trimming took 5 bases from V and 11 from J, leaving 9 bases between them. The CDR3 has 10 residues. CDR3 bases: TGTGCCAGCAGTGAGACAGTCGCTTTCTTT. It codes for CASSETVAFF.

This clone appeared a few times. This chain uses TRBV5-1 with TRBJ1-2; D remains ambiguous. The CDR3 covers 13 residues. V lost 2 bases and J lost 4, with 9 bases in between. The germline V gene encodes CDR1 SGHRS and CDR2 YFSETQ. CDR3 region: CASSFGGIYGYTF. In nucleotides, the CDR3 is TGCGCCAGCAGCTTCGGCGGTATCTATGGCTACACCTTC.

The chain has TRBV18 and TRBJ2-1; D may be TRBD2 (5 bases). CDR3 length: 12 residues. Germline loops: CDR1 KGHSH, CDR2 LQKENI. With 3 bases removed from V and 13 bases from J, the gap between germline ends came to 13 bases. The CDR3 is CASSPRGGIQFF. In DNA form, the CDR3 reads TGTGCCAGCTCACCGAGAGGAGGAATCCAGTTCTTC.

V is TRBV9 and J is TRBJ2-1, with D uncertain. The CDR3 runs 12 residues. Trimming pared 7 bases from V and 7 bases from J, leaving 12 bases between. The V gene's germline CDR1 is SGDLS and CDR2 YYNGEE. DNA for the CDR3: TGTGCCAGCGGTAGGCTCGGGAATGAGCAGTTCTTC. Translated: CASGRLGNEQFF. Using reference TRBV9 and TRBJ2-1 for the parts outside the CDR3, the full variable domain is DSGVTQTPKHLITATGQRVTLRCSPRSGDLSVYWYQQSLDQGLQFLIQYYNGEERAKGNILERFSAQQFPDLHSELNLSSLELGDSALYFCASGRLGNEQFFGPGTRLTVL.

This clone appeared once. The chain couples TRBV11-2 to TRBJ2-7; 9 bases match TRBD1. Germline CDR1 is SGHAT and CDR2 is FQNNGV. V lost 9 bases to trimming and J lost 5 bases; unmatched junction nucleotides: 11. The CDR3 runs to 14 residues. The CDR3 sequence: CASYLGTGLHEQYF. The CDR3 bases are TGTGCCAGTTACTTGGGGACAGGGCTCCACGAGCAGTACTTC.

This rearrangement joins TRBV11-3 to TRBJ2-3; 11 bases fit TRBD2. The CDR3 is 15 amino acids. CDR1 is SGHNT and CDR2 is YENEEA in the germline V gene. Unmatched junction bases numbered 5, after V lost 5 bases and J lost 4 bases. The CDR3 sequence: CASSQISGRADTQYF. The CDR3 DNA follows: TGTGCCAGCAGCCAAATTAGCGGGAGGGCAGATACGCAGTATTTT. The complete variable domain, with remaining parts taken from reference TRBV11-3 and TRBJ2-3, reads EAGVVQSPRYKIIEKKQPVAFWCNPISGHNTLYWYLQNLGQGPELLIRYENEEAVDDSQLPKDRFSAERLKGVDSTLKIQPAELGDSAVYLCASSQISGRADTQYFGPGTRLTVL.